A single sample is the source of the 11 T cell receptor beta chains below, sequenced in a study of beta chain features in type 1 diabetes. Sequencing targeted expressed TCRB transcripts, as all isolated RNA had been reverse transcribed. This table comes from immunoSEQ multiplex PCR, and its TCRdb copy is limited to in-frame clones, with some not included. The sample includes 500,000 to 700,000 clones, around 15% of them seen just once. The sample was naive CD4+ T cells from blood. These receptors originate from a man younger than 35 in good health.

DNA for the CDR3: TGTGCCAGCAGCATACCCTTGAATGAAGCTTTCTTT. Protein product: CASSIPLNEAFF. J is TRBJ1-1 and V is TRBV5-4; D call uncertain. Germline CDR1 and CDR2: SGHNT and YYREEE (reference sequence). The CDR3 contains 12 residues. V lost 4 bases and J 7 bases, leaving 11 bases between the germline ends.

The chain has TRBV7-6 and TRBJ2-5; D gene ambiguous. The length of the CDR3 is 14 residues. V lost 4 bases and J lost 4, with 13 bases in between. The V gene's germline CDR1 is SGHVS and CDR2 FNYEAQ. Written as DNA, the CDR3 is TGTGCCAGCAGCTCGTACATAAAATTAGAGACCCAGTACTTC. Amino acids: CASSSYIKLETQYF.

This clone was seen only a few times. The chain combines TRBV4-3 with TRBJ2-1, with D unclear. V shed 0 bases and J shed 6 bases, with 15 bases lying between them. There are 16 residues in the CDR3. Germline assignment: CDR1 LGHNA and CDR2 YSLEER. The CDR3 coding sequence is TGCGCCAGCAGCCAAGATGGCGTCCGGAAAGGCAATGAGCAGTTCTTC. It specifies CASSQDGVRKGNEQFF.

This chain joins TRBV2 and TRBJ1-3, with D possibly being TRBD1 (5 bases). V lost 6 bases, J lost 0 bases, and 15 bases lay in between. Germline V gives CDR1 SNHLY, CDR2 FYNNEI. The CDR3 has 16 amino acids. CDR3 DNA: TGTGCCAGCAGCGTGGCAGGGTTCGGCTCTGGAAACACCATATATTTT. Translating gives CASSVAGFGSGNTIYF.

The chain employs TRBV27 and TRBJ2-7; 8 nucleotides line up with TRBD1. V was pared by 3 bases and J by 7 bases, with 5 bases of the junction left unmatched. CDR3 length equals 13 residues. Germline CDR1 MNHEY, CDR2 SMNVEV (reference sequence). CDR3 loop: CASSFAGGTEQYF. The CDR3 DNA sequence: TGTGCCAGCAGTTTTGCAGGGGGCACAGAGCAGTACTTC.

The chain recombines TRBV7-6 with TRBJ2-7; no clear D. Trimming took 1 base from V and 2 from J, leaving 6 bases between them. From germline, CDR1 is SGHVS and CDR2 FNYEAQ. CDR3 length: 13 amino acids. The CDR3 coding sequence is TGTGCCAGCAGCTTAGGGGTAGCCTACGAGCAGTACTTC. Amino acid sequence: CASSLGVAYEQYF. Filled out from reference TRBV7-6 and TRBJ2-7, the complete variable domain reads GAGVSQSPRYKVTKRGQDVALRCDPISGHVSLYWYRQALGQGPEFLTYFNYEAQQDKSGLPNDRFSAERPEGSISTLTIQRTEQRDSAMYRCASSLGVAYEQYFGPGTRLTVT.

The CDR3 nucleotides read TGCGCCAGCAGCCCCCTTGGGTTCCAAGGCAATGAGCAGTTCTTC. This codes for CASSPLGFQGNEQFF. The gene calls are TRBV5-1 and TRBJ2-1; D is ambiguous. The CDR3 is made up of 15 amino acids. Germline V CDR1 and CDR2: SGHRS, YFSETQ. The V gene lost 4 bases and the J gene lost 6 bases, with 17 bases spanning the gap.

This clone was counted only a few times. This sequence joins TRBV5-1 and TRBJ2-1; 13 bases agree with TRBD2. The CDR3 runs to 16 residues. CDR1 and CDR2 from the germline V gene are SGHRS and YFSETQ. With 4 bases clipped from V and 7 bases from J, the junction kept 8 bases outside the gene matches. CDR3 protein: CASSVLWGLAGNEQFF. The CDR3 DNA reads TGCGCCAGCAGCGTACTATGGGGACTAGCGGGAAATGAGCAGTTCTTC.

The V gene is TRBV18, the J gene TRBJ2-7; a weak D match, TRBD1 (6 bases). Trimming removed 3 bases from V and 4 bases from J, with 16 bases in between. Germline V CDR1 and CDR2: KGHSH, LQKENI. CDR3 length: 15 residues. The CDR3 coding sequence is TGTGCCAGCTCACCTAACTCGGGACAAGTTTACGAGCAGTACTTC. Translated: CASSPNSGQVYEQYF.

This clone has just a few counts. The chain has TRBV2 and TRBJ2-7, with 15 bases fitting TRBD2. Germline V lookup: CDR1 SNHLY, CDR2 FYNNEI. The CDR3 contains 16 residues. V shed 5 bases and J 3 bases; nucleotides not matched to a gene: 5. CDR3 amino acids: CASSLGLAGGNYEQYF. The CDR3 nucleotides are TGTGCCAGCAGTCTGGGACTAGCGGGGGGAAACTACGAGCAGTACTTC.

This chain's CDR3 is CASSFSRGSNEKLFF. In DNA, the CDR3 is TGTGCCAGCAGTTTCTCGAGGGGCTCTAATGAAAAACTGTTTTTT. The rearrangement uses TRBV27 and TRBJ1-4; D might be TRBD1 (5 bases). CDR3 length: 15 amino acids. Germline values: CDR1 MNHEY, CDR2 SMNVEV (reference sequence). V lost 3 bases, J lost 3 bases, and 11 bases lay in between.